This TCR beta chain came from a study of blood T cell repertoires in COVID-19. For the study at large: Sites in the United States, Italy and Spain provided acute and convalescent COVID-19 samples. The analysed material was cDNA or gDNA that came from T cells, B-cell-depleted T cells, or PBMCs.

Trimming took 6 bases from V and 5 from J, leaving 15 bases between them. The CDR3 has 14 amino acids. The germline gives CDR1 MNHEY, CDR2 SVGAGI. Libraries were prepared by immunoSEQ multiplex PCR; TCRdb keeps only in-frame clonotypes and omits some of them. The table lists 250,000 to 300,000 clones, 90% of them singletons. Participants' reported clinical history set cohort assignment. V usage is TRBV6-5 and J usage is TRBJ2-3; D is perhaps TRBD2 (5 bases). The TCR sequence derives from a woman aged 25-40 years who had recovered from COVID-19. What was sequenced was PBMCs or T cells enriched from blood (not recorded which). In DNA, the CDR3 is TGTGCCAGCAGCCAGAGGCTAGCTGAAGATACGCAGTATTTT. It codes for CASSQRLAEDTQYF.